These 27 T cell receptor beta chains were all obtained from the same sample, sequenced in a study of human T cells and chemical hapten exposure. Time point given: patch test 3, about 24 weeks after DPC sensitization. Treatment specified: therapeutic diphenylcyclopropenone sensitization with weekly scalp DPC. TCRdb re-called the RACE reads through MiXCR, storing one row per CDR3 protein. The repertoire holds approximately 80,000 distinct CDR3 sequences, 10% to 13% seen once, with about 3.5% in the top ten. Specimen: whole blood, collected in connection with sensitization to the hapten diphenylcyclopropenone (DPC). Every receptor here comes from a woman aged 45-65 years with alopecia areata. Some clones in this sample may be carry-over from other donors' samples.

A word on this clonotype: As the CDR3 is not closed by the conserved phenylalanine or tryptophan, this likely results from a read error. V gene TRBV20-1 combines with J gene TRBJ1-4; D call uncertain. Between the trimmed V and J ends, which lost 0 bases and 2 bases, there was a span of 7 bases. The CDR3 spans 14 residues. Per germline, CDR1 DFQATT and CDR2 SNEGSKA (reference sequence). The CDR3 protein is CSARDSSTNEKLFL. The CDR3 bases are TGCAGTGCTAGAGACAGTTCTACTAATGAAAAACTGTTTTTA.

This clonotype was seen at least ten times. The chain is built from TRBV24-1 and TRBJ2-1; maybe TRBD2 (6 bases). CDR3 size: 14 residues. Germline CDR1 is KGHDR and CDR2 is SFDVKD. V was trimmed by 6 bases and J by 1 base, leaving 9 bases between them. This CDR3 reads CATSPGGSYNEQFF. The CDR3 region has the DNA TGTGCCACCAGTCCCGGGGGTTCCTACAATGAGCAGTTCTTC.

The sample holds a few counts of this clonotype. The genes are TRBV5-8 and TRBJ1-6; tentative D call: TRBD1 (6 bases). The germline V gene encodes CDR1 SGHTS and CDR2 YDEGEE. The CDR3 runs to 14 residues. With 4 bases removed from V and 8 bases from J, the gap between germline ends came to 13 bases. The CDR3 region is CASSPQGMHSPLHF. In DNA, the CDR3 is TGTGCCAGCAGCCCACAGGGAATGCATTCACCCCTCCACTTT.

This clonotype came up many times. The chain combines TRBV15 with TRBJ2-1; 11 nucleotides line up with TRBD2. CDR1 and CDR2 from the germline V gene are LNHNV and YYDKDF (reference sequence). V shed 5 bases, J shed 6 bases, and the junction held 9 bases outside the gene matches. CDR3 length equals 16 residues. The CDR3 here is CATSSPGLAGFNEQFF. Here the CDR3 DNA reads TGTGCCACCAGCTCCCCAGGACTAGCGGGCTTCAATGAGCAGTTCTTC.

This clonotype was seen a handful of times. The chain joins TRBV27 to TRBJ1-3; 7 bases align to TRBD1. J was trimmed by 3 bases and V by 2 bases; bases with no gene match: 4. Germline CDR1 MNHEY, CDR2 SMNVEV (reference sequence). The CDR3 runs 15 residues. The CDR3 bases are TGTGCCAGCAGTTTAAAAGGGGGCAGTGGAAACACCATATATTTT. It translates to CASSLKGGSGNTIYF.

This clonotype was seen repeatedly, ten times or more. This chain links TRBV18 with TRBJ2-6, with TRBD1 matching over 12 bases. This CDR3 spans 20 amino acids. The germline gives CDR1 KGHSH, CDR2 LQKENI. The V and J ends lost 1 base and 4 bases, in that order; junction bases with no gene match: 11. The CDR3 is CASSPLRPGQGARGANVLTF. DNA of the CDR3: TGTGCCAGCTCACCACTTCGCCCGGGACAGGGGGCGCGAGGGGCCAACGTCCTGACTTTC. The full variable domain, in which reference TRBV18 and TRBJ2-6 provide the parts outside the CDR3, is NAGVMQNPRHLVRRRGQEARLRCSPMKGHSHVYWYRQLPEEGLKFMVYLQKENIIDESGMPKERFSAEFPKEGPSILRIQQVVRGDSAAYFCASSPLRPGQGARGANVLTFGAGSRLTVL.

The chain has TRBV21-1 and TRBJ2-7; TRBD1 was called by the table and not checked on the DNA. TRBV21-1 is recorded as a pseudogene. This CDR3 spans 16 amino acids. This chain's CDR3 is CASSKGPKSGLYEQYF. The DNA for the CDR3 is TGTGCCAGCAGCAAAGGGCCCAAGTCGGGATTATACGAGCAGTACTTC.

The chain uses TRBV28 and TRBJ2-1, with D possibly TRBD2 on 6 matching bases. The germline CDR1 and CDR2 sequences are MDHEN and SYDVKM. V dropped 4 bases and J dropped 7 bases, with 17 bases sitting between them. This CDR3 spans 15 amino acids. The CDR3 loop is CASSSSGTGANEQFF. In DNA, the CDR3 is TGTGCCAGCAGTTCCTCCGGGACTGGTGCGAATGAGCAGTTCTTC.

This clonotype occurred many times. The rearrangement joins TRBV11-3 to TRBJ2-1; 8 bases match TRBD1. The CDR3 runs to 15 residues. Germline V gene data show CDR1 as SGHNT and CDR2 as YENEEA. With 6 bases clipped from V and 4 bases from J, the junction kept 8 bases outside the gene matches. In nucleotides, the CDR3 is TGTGCCAGCAGACTCGAACAGGGGGTGTACAATGAGCAGTTCTTC. The encoded protein is CASRLEQGVYNEQFF.

This clonotype was seen at least ten times. The chain recombines TRBV9 with TRBJ2-5; D remains ambiguous. Germline V lookup: CDR1 SGDLS, CDR2 YYNGEE. The CDR3 totals 14 residues. Between the trimmed V and J ends, which lost 6 bases and 4 bases, there was a span of 16 bases. Here the CDR3 reads CASTPFERSETQYF. The CDR3 bases are TGTGCCAGCACCCCGTTCGAACGATCAGAGACCCAGTACTTC.

This clonotype was detected many times. The V and J genes are TRBV19 and TRBJ1-2, with 9 nucleotides matching TRBD1. Germline assignment: CDR1 LNHDA and CDR2 SQIVND (reference sequence). The CDR3 length is 15 residues. J was trimmed by 7 bases and V by 7 bases; bases with no gene match: 13. The CDR3 DNA is TGTGCCAGTAACCCGGGGACAGGGCCCTTGGGTGGCTACACCTTC. Translation: CASNPGTGPLGGYTF.

The J gene is TRBJ2-7, the V gene TRBV30; 10 positions match TRBD1. Trimming cost V 8 bases and J 6 bases; bases outside gene matches: 13. The germline V gene has CDR1 GTSNPN and CDR2 SVGIG (reference sequence). The CDR3 runs to 14 residues. CDR3 in DNA: TGTGCCACGAAGGGACAGGGGACCCCTGGCGAGCAGTACTTC. Translated, it gives CATKGQGTPGEQYF.

The sample holds a few counts of this clonotype. The V gene is TRBV5-5, the J gene TRBJ2-7; 10 nucleotides match TRBD2. Germline-derived CDR1 and CDR2 are SGHKS and YYEKEE (reference sequence). The trim removed 1 base at V and 3 bases at J, leaving 7 bases unmatched. This CDR3 contains 16 residues. CDR3 sequence (DNA): TGTGCCAGCAGCTTGCCCAGCGGGAGGGCCCTCTACGAGCAGTACTTC. Its protein is CASSLPSGRALYEQYF.

In its sample, this clonotype was seen many times. This chain joins TRBV13 and TRBJ2-1, with 10 positions matching TRBD2. V lost 10 bases, J lost 4 bases, and 10 bases stayed unmatched. Per germline, CDR1 PRHDT and CDR2 FYEKMQ (reference sequence). The CDR3 is 15 residues long. CDR3 loop: CATKSGLAAYNEQFF. In DNA form, the CDR3 reads TGTGCCACCAAATCCGGACTAGCGGCTTACAATGAGCAGTTCTTC.

This clonotype came up many times. This chain joins TRBV12-3 or TRBV12-4 and TRBJ2-7, with 7 bases identical to TRBD2. The CDR3 length is 15 residues. The V gene end was trimmed by 3 bases and the J gene end by 2 bases; junction bases not matched to a gene: 7. CDR3 bases: TGTGCCAGCAGTTTTGGCGGGAGTGGTCCCTACGAGCAGTACTTC. As protein: CASSFGGSGPYEQYF.

With respect to this clonotype: Its ends do not fully match the called genes, so a read error is possible. The chain joins TRBV29-1 to TRBJ1-1; D call uncertain. The CDR3 runs 12 residues. Germline CDR1 and CDR2: SQVTM and ANQGSEA. CDR3 in DNA: TGCAGCGGGGTCGGTGGGCGGACTGAAGTTTTCTTT. This gives the protein CSGVGGRTEVFF.

Many counts were recorded for this clonotype. The chain recombines TRBV6-2 or TRBV6-3 with TRBJ1-5, with 7 bases aligning to TRBD1. This CDR3 has 14 amino acids. Looked up from germline, CDR1 is MNHEY and CDR2 is SVGEGT. V lost 0 bases, J lost 6 bases, and 2 bases stayed unmatched. The CDR3 nucleotides read TGTGCCAGCAGTTACTCCGACAGGGTTCAGCCCCAGCATTTT. This translates into CASSYSDRVQPQHF.

This clonotype was recorded many times. The genes are TRBV7-9 and TRBJ2-3, with 7 bases lining up with TRBD2. The germline V gene encodes CDR1 SEHNR and CDR2 FQNEAQ (reference sequence). Trimming at V came to 6 bases and at J to 4 bases, leaving 10 bases not matched to a gene. The CDR3 extends over 15 amino acids. The CDR3 here is CASRPWGGGSDTQYF. CDR3 coding DNA: TGTGCCAGCAGACCCTGGGGGGGAGGGTCAGATACGCAGTATTTT. The complete variable domain, with remaining parts taken from reference TRBV7-9 and TRBJ2-3, reads DTGVSQNPRHKITKRGQNVTFRCDPISEHNRLYWYRQTLGQGPEFLTYFQNEAQLEKSRLLSDRFSAERPKGSFSTLEIQRTEQGDSAMYLCASRPWGGGSDTQYFGPGTRLTVL.

This clonotype was picked up a small number of times. The chain has TRBV5-1 and TRBJ1-1, with D possibly matching TRBD1 (5 bases). The V and J ends lost 7 bases and 4 bases respectively, with 17 bases between them. Germline loops: CDR1 SGHRS, CDR2 YFSETQ. There are 14 residues in the CDR3. Here the CDR3 reads CASDATGASTEAFF. The CDR3 region has the DNA TGCGCCAGCGACGCGACCGGGGCGAGCACTGAAGCTTTCTTT.

The chain employs TRBV2 and TRBJ2-5; D gene uncertain. This CDR3 is built from 11 residues. Germline lookup yields CDR1 SNHLY and CDR2 FYNNEI. The V and J ends lost 2 bases and 9 bases respectively, with 7 bases between them. CDR3 amino acids: CASSELRSQYF. CDR3 sequence (DNA): TGTGCCAGCAGTGAACTAAGGTCCCAGTACTTC.

The chain recombines TRBV7-6 with TRBJ2-1; D not certain. Between the trimmed V and J ends, which lost 0 bases and 8 bases, there was a span of 8 bases. The CDR3 is made up of 13 amino acids. Per the germline V gene, CDR1 is SGHVS and CDR2 is FNYEAQ. The CDR3, as DNA: TGTGCCAGCAGCTTAGCGCGCCTTGATGAGCAGTTCTTC. This sequence encodes CASSLARLDEQFF.

This clonotype has ten or more counts. This chain connects TRBV12-3 or TRBV12-4 to TRBJ2-1; the match to TRBD1 covers 7 bases. J gave up 2 bases and V 6 bases, and 4 bases lay outside the gene matches. This CDR3 region has 14 residues. The CDR3 nucleotides are TGTGCCAGCAGCGGACAGGTCCCCTACAATGAGCAGTTCTTC. This gives the protein CASSGQVPYNEQFF.

This clonotype appeared many times. The V gene is TRBV28, the J gene TRBJ2-5, with D perhaps given as TRBD1 or TRBD2 (5 bases each). The length of the CDR3 is 16 residues. V lost 5 bases and J 4 bases, leaving 20 bases between the germline ends. Germline CDR1 and CDR2: MDHEN and SYDVKM. CDR3 sequence reads: CASSPAWVQGRETQYF. DNA of the CDR3: TGTGCCAGCAGTCCTGCTTGGGTTCAGGGACGAGAGACCCAGTACTTC.

The chain couples TRBV14 to TRBJ2-7; the match to TRBD1 covers 11 bases. Germline CDR1 is SGHDN and CDR2 is FVKESK. The CDR3 has 15 residues. With 3 bases clipped from V and 2 bases from J, the junction kept 3 bases outside the gene matches. Here the CDR3 reads CASSHGQGATYEQYF. For the CDR3, the DNA is TGTGCCAGCAGCCACGGACAGGGGGCCACCTACGAGCAGTACTTC.

The CDR3 DNA sequence: TGTGCCAGCAGTGGTTCCCAGGGCCCCTACGAGCAGTACTTC. Translated: CASSGSQGPYEQYF. The V call is TRBV2, the J call TRBJ2-7; D possibly corresponds to TRBD1 (5 bases). The CDR3 loop spans 14 amino acids. V gave up 4 bases and J gave up 2 bases, with 12 bases separating them. The V gene's germline CDR1 is SNHLY and CDR2 FYNNEI.

The V and J genes are TRBV7-3 and TRBJ2-7; D possibly corresponds to TRBD1 (6 bases). Germline lookup yields CDR1 SGHTA and CDR2 FQGTGA. V lost 1 base to trimming and J lost 2 bases, with 9 bases between them. This CDR3 spans 14 amino acids. CDR3 sequence (DNA): TGTGCCAGCAGCTTAAGTGGGGACACCTACGAGCAGTACTTC. Its translation is CASSLSGDTYEQYF. The full variable domain, with the rest looked up from reference TRBV7-3 and TRBJ2-7, is GAGVSQTPSNKVTEKGKYVELRCDPISGHTALYWYRQSLGQGPEFLIYFQGTGAADDSGLPNDRFFAVRPEGSVSTLKIQRTERGDSAVYLCASSLSGDTYEQYFGPGTRLTVT.

This clonotype was counted a few times. The chain links TRBV28 to TRBJ2-3; possibly TRBD1 or TRBD2 for D (5 bases each). The germline gives CDR1 MDHEN, CDR2 SYDVKM. V lost 6 bases and J lost 5, with 9 bases in between. The CDR3 extends over 12 amino acids. DNA of the CDR3: TGTGCCAGCAGAGGGGAGCTAGATACGCAGTATTTT. Translated: CASRGELDTQYF.